Below, 30 T cell receptor beta chains from the same sample are listed, as sequenced in a study of beta chain features in type 1 diabetes. The sequenced template was cDNA made from the entire isolated RNA. TCRdb's table, derived via immunoSEQ multiplex PCR, lists solely in-frame clones and lacks some. The repertoire holds some 250,000 clones, roughly 10% seen once, with about 0.018% in the top ten. The study, taken as a whole, reports: Moderately but significantly shorter TCRB CDR3s were found in Type 1 diabetes patients in all four CD4+ subsets.

Which antigens these TCRs recognize remains unknown. The sequenced material came from naive CD4+ T cells from blood. The source of these receptors is a man under 40 with type 1 diabetes.

The chain is built from TRBV7-6 and TRBJ2-1; tentatively, D is TRBD2 (5 bases). The CDR3 sequence is 17 residues long. Germline V gene sequence: CDR1 SGHVS, CDR2 FNYEAQ. Trimming removed 5 bases from V and 4 bases from J, with 21 bases in between. CDR3 region: CASSTTLALRGYNEQFF. Written as DNA, the CDR3 is TGTGCCAGCAGCACAACGCTGGCCCTGAGAGGGTACAATGAGCAGTTCTTC.

The chain carries TRBV19 and TRBJ1-6; no firm D call. Between the trimmed V and J ends, which lost 5 bases and 7 bases, there was a span of 18 bases. Per germline, CDR1 LNHDA and CDR2 SQIVND (reference sequence). The CDR3 runs to 16 residues. CDR3 nucleotides: TGTGCCAGTAGTTCCCGGGCCTCGACGGGGAATTCACCCCTCCACTTT. Translating it yields CASSSRASTGNSPLHF.

The V gene is TRBV7-9, the J gene TRBJ1-2; 9 bases are a match to TRBD1. Germline values: CDR1 SEHNR, CDR2 FQNEAQ (reference sequence). The CDR3 is made up of 14 amino acids. V was pared by 6 bases and J by 4 bases, with 6 bases of the junction left unmatched. The CDR3 sequence: CASSPPGQGYGYTF. CDR3 DNA sequence: TGTGCCAGCAGTCCTCCGGGACAGGGCTATGGCTACACCTTC.

The chain employs TRBV18 and TRBJ1-5; perhaps TRBD1 as D (5 bases). V was cut by 2 bases and J by 7 bases, with 9 bases left in between. The CDR3 contains 13 residues. Germline CDR1 is KGHSH and CDR2 is LQKENI. The CDR3 region has the DNA TGTGCCAGCTCACCAACAGGTATCCAGCCCCAGCATTTT. Its protein is CASSPTGIQPQHF.

The rearrangement uses TRBV5-1 and TRBJ2-7; TRBD1 agrees at 10 bases. Per germline, CDR1 SGHRS and CDR2 YFSETQ. The CDR3 spans 15 residues. Unmatched junction bases numbered 8, after V lost 2 bases and J lost 6 bases. CDR3 DNA: TGCGCCAGCAGCTTAGGTCGGGACAGGGGTACCGAGCAGTACTTC. This encodes CASSLGRDRGTEQYF.

V and J are TRBV6-5 and TRBJ2-7; D uncertain. The CDR3 runs to 12 residues. Germline values: CDR1 MNHEY, CDR2 SVGAGI. V was clipped by 6 bases and J by 5 bases, with 11 bases between them. The CDR3 protein is CASSPRDDEQYF. CDR3 bases: TGTGCCAGCAGCCCCCGCGATGACGAGCAGTACTTC.

The V call is TRBV5-1, the J call TRBJ2-5, with D perhaps TRBD2 (6 bases). The CDR3 runs 14 residues. V was clipped by 4 bases and J by 5 bases, with 15 bases between them. Germline CDR1 SGHRS, CDR2 YFSETQ. The CDR3 region has the DNA TGCGCCAGCAGCCTCAGACTAGAGAAGGAGACCCAGTACTTC. The encoded protein is CASSLRLEKETQYF. Full variable domain (missing parts from reference TRBV5-1 and TRBJ2-5): KAGVTQTPRYLIKTRGQQVTLSCSPISGHRSVSWYQQTPGQGLQFLFEYFSETQRNKGNFPGRFSGRQFSNSRSEMNVSTLELGDSALYLCASSLRLEKETQYFGPGTRLLVL.

This clone was seen a handful of times. The chain employs TRBV6-5 and TRBJ1-4; D unclear. Per germline, CDR1 MNHEY and CDR2 SVGAGI. Trimming pared 6 bases from V and 5 bases from J, leaving 16 bases between. There are 15 residues in the CDR3. CDR3 nucleotide sequence: TGTGCCAGCAGAAGTTCCGGGATCGGGAATGAAAAACTGTTTTTT. Amino acids: CASRSSGIGNEKLFF.

This clone showed up just a few times. The V gene is TRBV7-9, the J gene TRBJ2-1; 9 positions agree with TRBD2. CDR3 length: 16 amino acids. The ends lost 5 bases at V and 5 bases at J; junction bases unmatched: 10. Per germline, CDR1 SEHNR and CDR2 FQNEAQ (reference sequence). CDR3 sequence: CASSTHPSGVDNEQFF. CDR3 coding DNA: TGTGCCAGCAGCACCCATCCTAGCGGGGTTGACAATGAGCAGTTCTTC.

The gene calls are TRBV7-2 and TRBJ2-7, with a tentative D call TRBD2 (5 bases). Germline values: CDR1 SGHTA, CDR2 FQGNSA. The V gene lost 3 bases and the J gene lost 1 base, with 13 bases spanning the gap. The CDR3 length is 15 residues. The CDR3 here is CASSFGLAGSYEQYF. The CDR3 coding sequence is TGTGCCAGCAGCTTCGGTCTAGCTGGATCCTACGAGCAGTACTTC.

This clone turned up a few times. This chain joins TRBV30 and TRBJ2-5; the D gene is possibly TRBD2 (5 bases). V was cut by 3 bases and J by 2 bases, with 10 bases left in between. Germline-derived CDR1 and CDR2 are GTSNPN and SVGIG (reference sequence). The length of the CDR3 is 13 residues. In DNA form, the CDR3 reads TGTGCCTGGAGCCGACCGGGGCAAGAGACCCAGTACTTC. Its translation: CAWSRPGQETQYF.

The chain employs TRBV7-2 and TRBJ1-1; 9 positions match TRBD1. The CDR3 has 15 amino acids. J gave up 1 base and V 3 bases, and 3 bases lay outside the gene matches. CDR1 SGHTA and CDR2 FQGNSA come from the germline V gene. The CDR3, as DNA: TGTGCCAGCAGCTTGACAGGGGGGCCGAACACTGAAGCTTTCTTT. Protein: CASSLTGGPNTEAFF.

V gene TRBV7-3 combines with J gene TRBJ2-7, with 7 bases fitting TRBD2. Germline V gene lookup returns CDR1 SGHTA and CDR2 FQGTGA. The CDR3 is 13 amino acids. V was clipped by 3 bases and J by 4 bases; unmatched bases: 3. The CDR3 nucleotides are TGTGCCAGCAGCTTCGCCGGGGGGTACGAGCAGTACTTC. Its protein product is CASSFAGGYEQYF. Supplemented by reference TRBV7-3 and TRBJ2-7, the full variable domain reads GAGVSQTPSNKVTEKGKYVELRCDPISGHTALYWYRQSLGQGPEFLIYFQGTGAADDSGLPNDRFFAVRPEGSVSTLKIQRTERGDSAVYLCASSFAGGYEQYFGPGTRLTVT.

The chain couples TRBV19 to TRBJ1-5, with 7 positions matching TRBD1. Germline loops: CDR1 LNHDA, CDR2 SQIVND (reference sequence). The CDR3 length is 15 residues. V lost 7 bases, J lost 1 base, and 7 bases stayed unmatched. CDR3 residues: CASTPGQTSNQPQHF. The DNA of the CDR3 is TGTGCCAGTACCCCGGGACAGACGAGCAATCAGCCCCAGCATTTT.

V is TRBV7-9 and J is TRBJ2-1; possibly TRBD2 for D (6 bases). Germline CDR1 and CDR2: SEHNR and FQNEAQ (reference sequence). Deletions cut 5 bases from V and 1 base from J, with 21 bases between. The CDR3 extends over 18 amino acids. DNA of the CDR3: TGTGCCAGCAGCCTGACCAGCGGCGGGGCAGGTTCCTACAATGAGCAGTTCTTC. This gives the protein CASSLTSGGAGSYNEQFF. Variable domain in full (rest from reference TRBV7-9 and TRBJ2-1): DTGVSQNPRHKITKRGQNVTFRCDPISEHNRLYWYRQTLGQGPEFLTYFQNEAQLEKSRLLSDRFSAERPKGSFSTLEIQRTEQGDSAMYLCASSLTSGGAGSYNEQFFGPGTRLTVL.

The rearrangement joins TRBV7-6 to TRBJ2-7; maybe TRBD1 (5 bases). The CDR3 sequence is 13 residues long. V was cut by 5 bases and J by 8 bases, with 16 bases left in between. Per germline, CDR1 SGHVS and CDR2 FNYEAQ. The CDR3 DNA reads TGTGCCAGCAGCCTGGGTTTTGGGGCCAAGCAGTACTTC. Translating it yields CASSLGFGAKQYF.

The CDR3 DNA follows: TGCAGTGCGGCGGGACAAGAGACCCAGTACTTC. It codes for CSAAGQETQYF. This sequence joins TRBV20-1 and TRBJ2-5, with D perhaps matching TRBD2 (6 bases). This CDR3 spans 11 amino acids. From germline, CDR1 is DFQATT and CDR2 SNEGSKA (reference sequence). The V end was cut by 6 bases, the J end by 2 bases, with 7 bases between.

This clone showed up just a few times. The V gene is TRBV11-2, the J gene TRBJ2-2; TRBD1 aligns across 7 bases. After removal of 5 bases from V and 2 bases from J, the junction contained 5 bases not matched to a gene. Germline V gene sequence: CDR1 SGHAT, CDR2 FQNNGV. The CDR3 length is 15 residues. CDR3 sequence (DNA): TGTGCCAGCAGCCCGAACAGGGGAAACACCGGGGAGCTGTTTTTT. This sequence encodes CASSPNRGNTGELFF.

V usage is TRBV5-4 and J usage is TRBJ2-7; D may be TRBD2 (6 bases). With 4 bases removed from V and 8 bases from J, the gap between germline ends came to 16 bases. Germline lookup yields CDR1 SGHNT and CDR2 YYREEE (reference sequence). CDR3 length equals 13 residues. The CDR3 reads CASSNWDGGKQYF. The DNA of the CDR3 is TGTGCCAGCAGCAACTGGGACGGAGGGAAGCAGTACTTC.

The chain links TRBV28 to TRBJ2-7; TRBD2 aligns across 8 bases. There are 14 residues in the CDR3. Trimming removed 7 bases from V and 0 bases from J; junction bases left unmatched: 5. Germline V gene data show CDR1 as MDHEN and CDR2 as SYDVKM. The CDR3 nucleotides are TGTGCCAGCACGCGTCGGGGGGGCTCCTACGAGCAGTACTTC. This codes for CASTRRGGSYEQYF.

This clone was seen a handful of times. The chain's CDR3 is CASSYSTVSSYEQYF. CDR3 coding DNA: TGTGCCAGCAGTTATAGCACCGTTAGCTCCTACGAGCAGTACTTC. V is TRBV6-5 and J is TRBJ2-7; D is undetermined. In germline, CDR1 is MNHEY, CDR2 SVGAGI. Trimming removed 3 bases at V and 0 bases at J, with 12 bases between. The CDR3 runs to 15 residues.

This clone was recorded a few times. The V and J genes are TRBV11-2 and TRBJ2-7, with 9 bases that match TRBD1. The length of the CDR3 is 15 residues. Germline V gene lookup returns CDR1 SGHAT and CDR2 FQNNGV. V lost 1 base and J lost 3; bases outside the gene matches: 4. The CDR3, as DNA: TGTGCCAGCAGCTTAGGTCCGGGACAGGGCTACGAGCAGTACTTC. It codes for CASSLGPGQGYEQYF.

This clone came up a few times. The chain combines TRBV14 with TRBJ2-1; TRBD2 matches at 10 bases. The CDR3 contains 15 residues. The germline V gene has CDR1 SGHDN and CDR2 FVKESK. With 5 bases clipped from V and 6 bases from J, the junction kept 7 bases outside the gene matches. The CDR3 sequence is CASSTRASGSNEQFF. The CDR3 DNA reads TGTGCCAGCAGCACCCGTGCTAGCGGGAGCAATGAGCAGTTCTTC. The entire variable domain, with the rest obtained from reference TRBV14 and TRBJ2-1, is as follows: EAGVTQFPSHSVIEKGQTVTLRCDPISGHDNLYWYRRVMGKEIKFLLHFVKESKQDESGMPNNRFLAERTGGTYSTLKVQPAELEDSGVYFCASSTRASGSNEQFFGPGTRLTVL.

This clone came up a few times. The CDR3, as DNA: TGTGCCAGCAGCCAAGGGACTAGCGGGGGGGCGATCTACGAGCAGTACTTC. Protein sequence: CASSQGTSGGAIYEQYF. J is TRBJ2-7 and V is TRBV14; 15 positions agree with TRBD2. In germline, CDR1 is SGHDN, CDR2 FVKESK. The CDR3 contains 17 residues. The trim removed 1 base at V and 3 bases at J, leaving 4 bases unmatched.

The table lists this clone with a few counts. The rearrangement links TRBV7-9 to TRBJ2-2; D uncertain. The CDR3 is made up of 14 amino acids. CDR1 is SEHNR and CDR2 is FQNEAQ in the germline V gene (reference sequence). The V gene lost 2 bases and the J gene lost 3 bases, with 7 bases spanning the gap. The CDR3 bases are TGTGCCAGCAGCTTACGGCAGGACACCGGGGAGCTGTTTTTT. Amino acid sequence: CASSLRQDTGELFF.

The V and J genes are TRBV27 and TRBJ2-7, with 7 bases fitting TRBD2. The CDR3 has 14 amino acids. V was pared by 5 bases and J by 4 bases, with 8 bases of the junction left unmatched. Germline-derived CDR1 and CDR2 are MNHEY and SMNVEV (reference sequence). The CDR3 bases are TGTGCCAGCAGTATCCGGCGGGGGTGGTACGAGCAGTACTTC. It is translated as CASSIRRGWYEQYF.

J is TRBJ1-2 and V is TRBV7-9; weak D call: TRBD1 (5 bases). CDR1 and CDR2 (germline): SEHNR, FQNEAQ (reference sequence). This CDR3 contains 16 residues. V was clipped by 6 bases and J by 2 bases, with 19 bases between them. The CDR3 region is CASSPSRQGSNYGYTF. The CDR3 DNA reads as TGTGCCAGCAGTCCTTCCCGGCAGGGTTCAAACTATGGCTACACCTTC.

The gene calls are TRBV6-5 and TRBJ1-2; D gene ambiguous. This CDR3 contains 10 residues. V was clipped by 10 bases and J by 4 bases, with 7 bases between them. CDR1 and CDR2 from the germline V gene are MNHEY and SVGAGI. The CDR3 DNA reads as TGTGCCACCCGGTCCTATGGCTACACCTTC. This translates into CATRSYGYTF.

The chain is built from TRBV18 and TRBJ1-6; TRBD1 matches at 8 bases. J lost 10 bases, V lost 3 bases, and 2 bases had no gene match. Per the germline V gene, CDR1 is KGHSH and CDR2 is LQKENI. This CDR3 contains 13 residues. This chain's CDR3 is CASSPGQDSPLHF. CDR3 sequence (DNA): TGTGCCAGCTCACCGGGACAGGACTCACCCCTCCACTTT.

This clone was detected a few times. The chain links TRBV20-1 to TRBJ1-1; no clear D gene. There are 11 residues in the CDR3. Per germline, CDR1 DFQATT and CDR2 SNEGSKA (reference sequence). The V end lost 3 bases, the J end lost 11 bases, and 13 bases lay between the germline ends. CDR3 sequence (DNA): TGCAGTGCTAGCCCCACATCGTCGGCTTTCTTT. Encoded protein: CSASPTSSAFF.